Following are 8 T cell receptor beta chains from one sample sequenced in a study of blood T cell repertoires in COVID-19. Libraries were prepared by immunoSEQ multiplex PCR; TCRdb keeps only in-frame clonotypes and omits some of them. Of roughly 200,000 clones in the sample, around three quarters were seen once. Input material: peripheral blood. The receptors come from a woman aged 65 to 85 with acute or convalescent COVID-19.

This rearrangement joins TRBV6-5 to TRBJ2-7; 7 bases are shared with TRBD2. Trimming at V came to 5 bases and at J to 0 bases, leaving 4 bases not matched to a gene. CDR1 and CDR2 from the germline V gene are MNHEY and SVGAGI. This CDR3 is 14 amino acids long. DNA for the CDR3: TGTGCCAGCAGTAAGGCGGGGGACTCCTACGAGCAGTACTTC. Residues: CASSKAGDSYEQYF.

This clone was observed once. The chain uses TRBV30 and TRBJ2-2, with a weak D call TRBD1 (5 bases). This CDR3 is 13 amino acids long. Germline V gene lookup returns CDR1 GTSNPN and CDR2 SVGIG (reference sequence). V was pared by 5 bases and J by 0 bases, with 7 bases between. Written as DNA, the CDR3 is TGTGCCTGGCAGGGTTCGAACACCGGGGAGCTGTTTTTT. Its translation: CAWQGSNTGELFF. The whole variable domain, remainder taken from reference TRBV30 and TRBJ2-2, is SQTIHQWPATLVQPVGSPLSLECTVEGTSNPNLYWYRQAAGRGLQLLFYSVGIGQISSEVPQNLSASRPQDRQFILSSKKLLLSDSGFYLCAWQGSNTGELFFGEGSRLTVL.

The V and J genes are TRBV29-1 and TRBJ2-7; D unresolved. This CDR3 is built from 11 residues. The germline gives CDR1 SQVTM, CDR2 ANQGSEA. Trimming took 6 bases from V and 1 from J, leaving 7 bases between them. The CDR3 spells CSVAQSYEQYF. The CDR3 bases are TGCAGCGTGGCCCAGTCCTACGAGCAGTACTTC.

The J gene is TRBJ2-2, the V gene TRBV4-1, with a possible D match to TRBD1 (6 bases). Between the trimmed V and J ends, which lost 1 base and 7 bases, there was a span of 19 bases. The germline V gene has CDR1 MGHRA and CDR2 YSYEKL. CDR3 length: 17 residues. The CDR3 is CASSQAEGQGSVGELFF. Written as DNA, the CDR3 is TGCGCCAGCAGCCAAGCGGAAGGGCAGGGGTCCGTCGGGGAGCTGTTTTTT.

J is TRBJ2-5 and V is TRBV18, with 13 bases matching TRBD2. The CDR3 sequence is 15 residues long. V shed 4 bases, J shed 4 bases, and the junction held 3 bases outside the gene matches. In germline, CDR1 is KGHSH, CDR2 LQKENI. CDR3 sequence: CASSLGLAGVETQYF. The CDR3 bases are TGTGCCAGCTCACTAGGACTAGCGGGAGTAGAGACCCAGTACTTC.

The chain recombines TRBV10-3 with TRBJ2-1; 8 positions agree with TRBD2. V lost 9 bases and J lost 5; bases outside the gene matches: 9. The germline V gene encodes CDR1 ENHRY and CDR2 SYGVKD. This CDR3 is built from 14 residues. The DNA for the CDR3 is TGTGCCATAGCCGAGGGACTAGAGAACAATGAGCAGTTCTTC. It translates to CAIAEGLENNEQFF.

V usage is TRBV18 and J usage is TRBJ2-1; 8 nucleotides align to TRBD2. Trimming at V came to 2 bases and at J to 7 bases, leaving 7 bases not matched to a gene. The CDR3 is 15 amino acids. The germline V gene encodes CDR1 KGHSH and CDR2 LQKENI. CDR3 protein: CASSPMREVGNEQFF. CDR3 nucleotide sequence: TGTGCCAGCTCACCAATGCGGGAGGTTGGGAATGAGCAGTTCTTC.

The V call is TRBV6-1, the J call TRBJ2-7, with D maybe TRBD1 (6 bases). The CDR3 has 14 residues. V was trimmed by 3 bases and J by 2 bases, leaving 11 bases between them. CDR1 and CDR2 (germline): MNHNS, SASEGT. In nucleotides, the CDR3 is TGTGCCAGCAGTGAGAGGCAGGGGCCCTACGAGCAGTACTTC. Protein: CASSERQGPYEQYF.